The 27 T cell receptor beta chains below were found in one sample sequenced in a study of blood T cell repertoires in COVID-19. TCRdb's table, derived via immunoSEQ multiplex PCR, lists solely in-frame clones and lacks some. Here the sample spans hundreds of thousands of clones, almost 90% being singletons. The sample was PBMCs or T cells enriched from blood (not recorded which). These receptors were obtained from a woman under 30 with acute COVID-19.

This clone was counted only a few times. The chain carries TRBV29-1 and TRBJ1-1, with D possibly being TRBD1 (6 bases). The V end was cut by 5 bases, the J end by 6 bases, with 13 bases between. The CDR3 loop spans 12 amino acids. The germline CDR1 and CDR2 sequences are SQVTM and ANQGSEA. The DNA of the CDR3 is TGCAGCGTTCCATTGGGGGCTTCTGAAGCTTTCTTT. Translation gives CSVPLGASEAFF. Full variable domain (missing parts from reference TRBV29-1 and TRBJ1-1): SAVISQKPSRDICQRGTSLTIQCQVDSQVTMMFWYRQQPGQSLTLIATANQGSEATYESGFVIDKFPISRPNLTFSTLTVSNMSPEDSSIYLCSVPLGASEAFFGQGTRLTVV.

CDR3: CASSSRERGTLTEQFF. For the CDR3, the DNA is TGTGCCAGCAGCTCCAGGGAGCGGGGGACTCTCACTGAGCAGTTCTTC. The chain combines TRBV11-2 with TRBJ2-1; 8 nucleotides agree with TRBD2. Trimming removed 4 bases from V and 9 bases from J; junction bases left unmatched: 14. The CDR3 extends over 16 amino acids. In germline, CDR1 is SGHAT, CDR2 FQNNGV.

A word on this clone: Other DNA sequences within the sample encode an identical CDR3. V is TRBV15 and J is TRBJ2-7, with 8 bases fitting TRBD1. V was pared by 3 bases and J by 2 bases, with 3 bases of the junction left unmatched. The germline V gene encodes CDR1 LNHNV and CDR2 YYDKDF (reference sequence). This CDR3 is 14 amino acids long. The DNA for the CDR3 is TGTGCCACCAGCAGGGGGACAGGTCCCTACGAGCAGTACTTC. Protein sequence: CATSRGTGPYEQYF.

V and J are TRBV9 and TRBJ1-1, with D perhaps TRBD1 (5 bases). The V gene lost 0 bases and the J gene lost 1 base, with 13 bases spanning the gap. This CDR3 spans 16 amino acids. CDR1 is SGDLS, CDR2 YYNGEE, per germline. CDR3 region: CASSVGSGGGNTEAFF. The CDR3 DNA reads TGTGCCAGCAGCGTAGGATCGGGGGGAGGGAACACTGAAGCTTTCTTT.

V is TRBV28 and J is TRBJ1-1; TRBD1 might be the D (6 bases). Germline-derived CDR1 and CDR2 are MDHEN and SYDVKM. V lost 3 bases and J lost 4, with 12 bases in between. The CDR3 has 14 amino acids. The CDR3 DNA reads TGTGCCAGCAGTTTCGGGGGGCGTGTCACTGAAGCTTTCTTT. Its protein product is CASSFGGRVTEAFF.

Only a few counts were recorded for this clone. The chain is built from TRBV5-4 and TRBJ1-5; D is possibly TRBD1 (5 bases). Looked up from germline, CDR1 is SGHNT and CDR2 is YYREEE (reference sequence). Trimming cost V 3 bases and J 1 base, with 11 bases left between them. The CDR3 extends over 15 amino acids. The CDR3 protein is CASSSGGDSNQPQHF. CDR3 sequence (DNA): TGTGCCAGCAGCTCTGGGGGGGACAGCAATCAGCCCCAGCATTTT.

The chain has TRBV6-4 and TRBJ2-2; the match to TRBD2 covers 8 bases. The CDR3 totals 16 residues. Germline-derived CDR1 and CDR2 are MRHNA and SNTAGT. V lost 4 bases, J lost 4 bases, and 8 bases stayed unmatched. The CDR3 DNA reads as TGTGCCAGCAGTGCCGCCCCGGGAGGGAGCACCGGGGAGCTGTTTTTT. As protein: CASSAAPGGSTGELFF.

This sequence joins TRBV18 and TRBJ1-4, with 7 bases identical to TRBD1. CDR3 length: 17 residues. The germline CDR1 and CDR2 sequences are KGHSH and LQKENI. The V and J ends lost 2 bases and 7 bases, in that order; junction bases with no gene match: 13. This chain's CDR3 is CASSPIVVEGAAEKLFF. In DNA form, the CDR3 reads TGTGCCAGCTCACCAATTGTCGTAGAGGGGGCGGCTGAAAAACTGTTTTTT.

This clone was observed a handful of times. The CDR3 reads CASSALAGETQYF. CDR3 coding DNA: TGTGCCAGCAGTGCACTAGCGGGAGAGACCCAGTACTTC. The J gene is TRBJ2-5, the V gene TRBV2, with 9 positions matching TRBD2. V dropped 4 bases and J dropped 4; count of bases not matched to a gene: 1. The CDR3 spans 13 residues. CDR1 is SNHLY, CDR2 FYNNEI, per germline.

V is TRBV7-9 and J is TRBJ1-4; perhaps TRBD1 as D (5 bases). The CDR3 contains 15 residues. Germline V gene sequence: CDR1 SEHNR, CDR2 FQNEAQ (reference sequence). V was shortened by 3 bases and J by 5 bases, with 13 bases between the two germline ends. This chain's CDR3 is CASSFPREGNEKLFF. DNA for the CDR3: TGTGCCAGCAGCTTCCCCAGGGAGGGGAATGAAAAACTGTTTTTT.

The CDR3 DNA is TGTGCCAGCAAGCTCCCCGGGACTAGCGGGGGGAATGAGCAGTTCTTC. Translating gives CASKLPGTSGGNEQFF. The rearrangement joins TRBV27 to TRBJ2-1; 15 bases agree with TRBD2. The CDR3 extends over 16 amino acids. V dropped 7 bases and J dropped 7; count of bases not matched to a gene: 8. Per germline, CDR1 MNHEY and CDR2 SMNVEV (reference sequence).

The J gene is TRBJ2-3, the V gene TRBV5-5; no firm D call. The CDR3 is 14 residues long. V was clipped by 1 base and J by 4 bases, with 10 bases between them. Germline values: CDR1 SGHKS, CDR2 YYEKEE (reference sequence). The CDR3 region has the DNA TGTGCCAGCAGCTTGTCTAATTACGCAGATACGCAGTATTTT. Translating gives CASSLSNYADTQYF.

This clone was observed a handful of times. This chain connects TRBV5-1 to TRBJ2-3; possibly TRBD1 for D (6 bases). The CDR3 length is 14 residues. Trimming cost V 4 bases and J 8 bases, with 17 bases left between them. The germline V gene has CDR1 SGHRS and CDR2 YFSETQ. CDR3 loop: CASSHGTPAVTQYF. In DNA, the CDR3 is TGCGCCAGCAGCCACGGGACACCAGCCGTTACGCAGTATTTT.

The chain recombines TRBV28 with TRBJ1-2; D call uncertain. CDR1 and CDR2 (germline): MDHEN, SYDVKM. This CDR3 has 13 amino acids. V was cut by 4 bases and J by 2 bases, with 8 bases left in between. The chain's CDR3 is CASSYGRNYGYTF. In nucleotides, the CDR3 is TGTGCCAGCAGTTACGGCAGGAACTATGGCTACACCTTC.

The genes are TRBV5-1 and TRBJ2-2; unclear D gene. The germline V gene has CDR1 SGHRS and CDR2 YFSETQ. There are 18 residues in the CDR3. V dropped 2 bases and J dropped 3 bases, with 20 bases sitting between them. The CDR3 is CASSFIRLGLTDTGELFF. CDR3 nucleotide sequence: TGCGCCAGCAGCTTCATTCGGCTAGGCCTGACGGACACCGGGGAGCTGTTTTTT. The full variable domain, with the rest looked up from reference TRBV5-1 and TRBJ2-2, is KAGVTQTPRYLIKTRGQQVTLSCSPISGHRSVSWYQQTPGQGLQFLFEYFSETQRNKGNFPGRFSGRQFSNSRSEMNVSTLELGDSALYLCASSFIRLGLTDTGELFFGEGSRLTVL.

The chain uses TRBV28 and TRBJ2-1; 12 bases align to TRBD2. In germline, CDR1 is MDHEN, CDR2 SYDVKM. There are 16 residues in the CDR3. V lost 8 bases to trimming and J lost 5 bases; unmatched junction nucleotides: 10. DNA of the CDR3: TGTGCCAGCCATTACAGGACTAGCGGGACCAACAATGAGCAGTTCTTC. It encodes CASHYRTSGTNNEQFF.

This clone appeared a single time. The chain links TRBV4-1 to TRBJ1-3; D is possibly TRBD1 (5 bases). Looked up from germline, CDR1 is MGHRA and CDR2 is YSYEKL. The CDR3 has 16 amino acids. V lost 0 bases and J 8 bases, leaving 17 bases between the germline ends. The DNA of the CDR3 is TGCGCCAGCAGCCAAGATGGGAGAGGGACTGGGGACACCATATATTTT. Amino acids: CASSQDGRGTGDTIYF.

The chain recombines TRBV12-3 or TRBV12-4 with TRBJ1-5; D gene uncertain. The V end was cut by 2 bases, the J end by 5 bases, with 7 bases between. The CDR3 contains 13 residues. As DNA, the CDR3 is TGTGCCAGCAGTTTATCGGGTTATCAGCCCCAGCATTTT. Its protein product is CASSLSGYQPQHF.

The rearrangement joins TRBV10-3 to TRBJ2-7, with D tentatively TRBD2 (6 bases). This CDR3 is 15 amino acids long. The germline V and J ends were trimmed by 0 bases and 0 bases, with 9 bases remaining between them. Germline values: CDR1 ENHRY, CDR2 SYGVKD. The CDR3 DNA is TGTGCCATCAGTGAGTCACGGGGGATCTCCTACGAGCAGTACTTC. It specifies CAISESRGISYEQYF.

CDR3 bases: TGCGCCAGCAGCTTGGCCCAGGGGTTAAAGCCTCGTACAGATACGCAGTATTTT. Translation gives CASSLAQGLKPRTDTQYF. V usage is TRBV5-1 and J usage is TRBJ2-3; tentatively, D is TRBD1 (6 bases). The germline CDR1 and CDR2 sequences are SGHRS and YFSETQ. Trimming stripped 0 bases from V and 3 bases from J, with 20 bases between. The CDR3 extends over 18 amino acids.

The chain joins TRBV7-3 to TRBJ2-1, with TRBD1 as a possible D gene (7 bases). CDR3 length equals 16 residues. V shed 4 bases and J shed 2 bases, with 15 bases lying between them. Looked up from germline, CDR1 is SGHTA and CDR2 is FQGTGA. This chain's CDR3 is CASSSGGGGTYNEQFF. DNA of the CDR3: TGTGCCAGCAGCTCCGGAGGGGGCGGAACCTACAATGAGCAGTTCTTC.

This chain connects TRBV29-1 to TRBJ2-7, with D unresolved. The CDR3 is 12 amino acids. Germline V gene data show CDR1 as SQVTM and CDR2 as ANQGSEA. With 7 bases removed from V and 3 bases from J, the gap between germline ends came to 13 bases. The CDR3 DNA sequence: TGCAGCGGCCAAGACTTGAACTACGAGCAGTACTTC. Its protein product is CSGQDLNYEQYF.

This rearrangement joins TRBV6-5 to TRBJ1-2; TRBD1 matches at 8 bases. The CDR3 is 12 residues long. The germline V gene encodes CDR1 MNHEY and CDR2 SVGAGI. J gave up 7 bases and V 4 bases, and 2 bases lay outside the gene matches. The CDR3 DNA follows: TGTGCCAGCAGTTTGACAGGGGTTGGCTACACCTTC. It yields the protein CASSLTGVGYTF.

The V and J genes are TRBV15 and TRBJ1-1, with 7 bases aligning to TRBD1. This CDR3 is built from 14 residues. V lost 1 base, J lost 1 base, and 0 bases stayed unmatched. Germline V gene sequence: CDR1 LNHNV, CDR2 YYDKDF (reference sequence). CDR3 sequence (DNA): TGTGCCACCAGCAGAGGGGACAGGAACACTGAAGCTTTCTTT. Its protein product is CATSRGDRNTEAFF.

This CDR3 is CASGGYNSPLHF. CDR3 coding DNA: TGTGCCAGCGGCGGGTATAATTCACCCCTCCACTTT. V and J are TRBV12-3 or TRBV12-4 and TRBJ1-6; D not resolved. V shed 8 bases and J shed 4 bases, with 6 bases lying between them. The length of the CDR3 is 12 residues.

The chain uses TRBV28 and TRBJ1-6; D unclear. The germline V and J ends were trimmed by 3 bases and 10 bases, with 22 bases remaining between them. Germline V CDR1 and CDR2: MDHEN, SYDVKM. This CDR3 comprises 17 residues. In DNA form, the CDR3 reads TGTGCCAGCAGTTTGGATGAGGGTTTCTGGGCGGGATCACCCCTCCACTTT. This sequence encodes CASSLDEGFWAGSPLHF.

The gene calls are TRBV5-6 and TRBJ1-4, with 9 bases that match TRBD1. Germline CDR1 reads SGHDT; CDR2 reads YYEEEE. The CDR3 covers 14 residues. The V segment lost 4 bases and the J segment 11 bases; nucleotides outside the gene matches: 9. CDR3 in DNA: TGTGCCAGCAGCCATGGGACAGGGAGGTGGAAACTGTTTTTT. It translates to CASSHGTGRWKLFF.